This TCR beta chain was recovered during a study of T cells after yellow fever vaccination. The study, taken as a whole, reports: Compared with primary, the secondary response was weaker and peaked at day 5, not 15. Researchers noted that a small share of clonotypes showed up in both CD4 and CD8 compartments. One caveat is that FACS-sorted repertoires could contain abundant clonotypes contaminating from the bulk population.

TCRdb re-derived calls from the 5' RACE reads in MiXCR, one entry per CDR3 protein. The sample holds 300,000 to 450,000 distinct CDR3 sequences, 6.2% seen once. Germline loops: CDR1 MNHEY, CDR2 SVGAGI. V was clipped by 1 base and J by 9 bases; unmatched bases: 13. This CDR3 is built from 19 residues. Only a few counts were recorded for this clonotype. Its target is not known. The sequences come from PBMCs, collected 5 days after the yellow fever booster vaccination. This rearrangement joins TRBV6-5 to TRBJ2-1; 15 positions match TRBD2. This receptor was identified in a man between 25 and 39 years old who received the YFV17D yellow fever vaccine. The CDR3 DNA is TGTGCCAGCAGTTACTTACCGGGACTAGCGGGAGGTGGGTCCCCTGAGCAGTTCTTC. The encoded protein is CASSYLPGLAGGGSPEQFF.